The present TCR beta chain was sequenced within a study of early T cells in non-severe SARS-CoV-2 infection. Looking at the study overall: Sequencing of unsorted whole blood was done on bulk RNA, leaving chains unpaired. Notes on the study in general: The matching step, a VDJdb search, favored anti-spike CD8 responses and missed private and CD4 specificities.

CDR3 length: 16 amino acids. V shed 0 bases and J 6 bases; nucleotides not matched to a gene: 6. Germline assignment: CDR1 SGHAT and CDR2 FQNNGV. Individual cDNA molecules received unique molecular identifiers during library preparation. TCRdb passed the 5' RACE reads through MiXCR, listing each CDR3 protein once. Of roughly 40,000 distinct CDR3 sequences listed, about 6.3% are singletons. This clonotype was counted ten times or more. Its target is unknown. The sample consisted of whole blood. V gene TRBV11-2 combines with J gene TRBJ2-1; 9 nucleotides line up with TRBD1. This clonotype was obtained from an adult who was a healthcare worker with PCR-confirmed SARS-CoV-2 infection or an uninfected control (not recorded which). The DNA of the CDR3 is TGTGCCAGCAGCTTAGACCGACAGGGGGTGGCCAATGAGCAGTTCTTC. This translates into CASSLDRQGVANEQFF.